This T cell receptor beta chain came from a study of cytomegalovirus exposure and HLA in healthy donors (dated by TCRdb to about 2017). The study in broad terms: According to an earlier analysis of 450 to 650 of the donors, roughly 180 million T cells yielded 117 million unique TCR beta sequences and roughly 280 Gb of sequence data. In a later analysis, previously published TCR beta repertoires from several hundred donors were re-analyzed and high-resolution HLA genotyping was added so that TCR occurrence patterns could be studied. Of the approximately 400 genotyped donors, 81% were placed in the genetic ancestry cluster associated with self-reported Caucasian donors. Across about 380 genotyped donors of the cohort, an average of about 240,000 unique TCR beta nucleotide sequences per donor were sequenced, and roughly 20% of those sequences were non-productive. Every discovery cohort repertoire had been produced on one sequencing platform. The study aimed to test whether signatures of past pathogen exposure could be identified by cataloging public T cell receptors. An earlier analysis of around 580 of the donors used high-throughput TCR beta sequencing to judge whether each TCR beta V gene segment behaved as functional or pseudogenic. In addition to the first cohort of 650 to 800 subjects, a separate validation cohort of 120 different subjects was used. Typing coverage varied by locus: roughly 629-640 donors for A, B, C, DRB1 and DQB1; 500 to 550 for DQA1; nearly 610 for DPA1; more than 450 for DPB1. HLA typing included class I and class II loci at four-digit resolution. In a later genetic analysis, genome-wide SNP genotypes for about 60% of the 666 donors were used, and that subset was treated as a discovery cohort. Because of strong linkage in the cohort, five DR-DQ haplotypes were treated as single units for association and clustering. High-throughput TCR immunosequencing, statistical association of individual TCRs with disease status, and machine learning were combined to predict cytomegalovirus infection status. In the later analysis, no new phenotypic data were used to find candidate immune exposures; instead, reliance was placed on TCR beta sequences and their occurrence across donors. About 280 gigabases of sequencing data and some 85 million unique TCR sequences were included in an early release covering about 620 HLA-typed donors. The T cell repertoires of 670 or so subjects were profiled by immunosequencing and related to cytomegalovirus serostatus. Donor age, sex, ethnicity and CMV serostatus were collected together with the repertoire data. On the study overall, not on this receptor specifically: The authors suggested that the approach could potentially be extended to other disease states and immunological phenotypes. An association between a missense DCLRE1C variant and V-gene and J-gene trimming of TCR beta chains was found in a later genetic analysis and replicated in an independent cohort. Because HLA typing was missing for some donors at each locus, association tests included only the typed subset. Three of the identified cytomegalovirus-associated TCR beta chains were confirmed in vitro to be specific for cytomegalovirus antigens. In a later analysis, HLA-associated TCR beta chains were found to be more clonally expanded and to have lower generation probabilities than equally common non-associated chains. The classifier was reported to diagnose cytomegalovirus status with high specificity and sensitivity in both the original cohort and the validation cohort. Specific HLA alleles were associated with 16,951 TCR beta sequences at a false discovery rate of 0.05 in a later analysis. Roughly uniform sequencing depth across donors was assumed in presence/absence analyses, although this assumption may not hold. In a later analysis, several top co-occurrence clusters were reported to appear linked to parvovirus B19, influenza, CMV and Epstein-Barr virus. According to a later genetic analysis, donors in an Asian-associated ancestry cluster had fewer N-insertions in productive TCRs than the approximately 610-donor mean. When HLA alleles, especially DR and DQ, strongly co-occurred, TCR associations were difficult to assign to individual alleles. An earlier analysis of approximately 500 of the donors showed that most TCR beta V segments appeared in productive rearrangements either about 90% or about 30% of the time, which broadly matched IMGT annotations. Some IMGT-functional V segments, including TRBV6-2 and TRBV6-3, could not be distinguished by the 87-base-pair reads and were therefore excluded. A later analysis found that most CMV-associated TCR beta chains appeared HLA-restricted, with HLA associations seemingly driven largely by CMV exposure. Because counts were too low, 15 to 20 rarely observed V segments, including chromosome 9 orphons, were excluded from the earlier analysis of 500 to 700 of the donors. Only TCR beta chains were sequenced in this cohort, and the absence of alpha or paired-chain data limited detectable features. The study listed approximately 150 TCR beta chains as associated with cytomegalovirus. A cluster of highly shared sequence variants was judged likely to represent a technical artifact of the sequencing pipeline. Linkage disequilibrium might explain the correlated functional status among segregating V segments, but an unknown experimental factor could not be ruled out. A further reported finding was that TCR beta sequences accurately predicted the HLA-A and HLA-B alleles for most subjects in the first cohort. A later analysis found that TCR association rates varied across HLA loci, with DRB1 alleles showing the most associated TCRs and HLA-C alleles the fewest. While some public TCRs were present in many individuals, most TCR sequences turned up only very rarely across donors. CMV serostatus was the only immune exposure information available for the cohort.

Library preparation employed the immunoSEQ multiplex PCR assay. The multiplex PCR relied on a mix of 60 forward primers for TCR Vbeta segments and 13 reverse primers for TCR Jbeta segments. The CDR3 region of rearranged TCR beta genes was amplified from genomic DNA with a multiplex PCR assay. On the Illumina HiSeq System, the amplified TCR beta libraries were sequenced as 87-base-pair reads. The paper's processing steps were these. A later analysis tallied around 87 million unique TCR beta chains across the 550 to 850 repertoires, and approximately 9.9 million of those chains were shared by two or more donors. Raw reads were error-corrected and collapsed into unique sequences by a nearest-neighbor algorithm in which closely related sequences were merged to remove PCR and sequencing errors. To assign V, D and J gene segments, CDR3 sequences were aligned to IMGT reference sequences. For a sequence to be retained, a match of at least six nucleotides was required to both a V gene segment and a J gene segment. Rearrangements were called productive when the CDR3 lacked stop codons and stayed in frame with V and J; all others were non-productive. Following IMGT convention, CDR3 was defined as the stretch from the second conserved V-encoded cysteine to the conserved J-encoded phenylalanine. Sequences without an unambiguous match to a single V gene segment were excluded from the earlier analysis of a few hundred of the donors. In an earlier analysis of 587 of the donors, a V segment was called functional when productive rearrangements were above 56.7%, and segregating when the standard deviation between donors exceeded 5%. A statistical classification framework was built for diagnosing cytomegalovirus status from the catalog of TCR beta chain sequences. In a later analysis, TCR nucleotide sequences were compared against IMGT/GENE-DB human TR gene sequences so that V and J genes could be assigned. The TCRdist pipeline was used in a later analysis to assign CDR3 sequences and most-parsimonious VDJ recombination scenarios. In a later analysis, each TCR beta chain was defined by its CDR3 amino acid sequence together with its V-gene family, and reads lacking a unique V-gene family were excluded. A later analysis removed 550 to 650 highly shared, low-generation-probability nucleotide sequences to deal with suspected cross-contamination and a sequencing artifact. In a later analysis, a clonal expansion index was calculated for each public chain from normalized within-repertoire ranks of inferred template counts. In a later analysis, generation probabilities were computed using a VDJ recombination model fitted to out-of-frame rearrangements, and the results were checked against IGoR. A later analysis scored TCR-TCR, TCR-HLA and TCR-CMV co-occurrence with hypergeometric tests, applying a repertoire-size bias correction to TCR pairs. In a later analysis, false discovery rates were estimated by permuting HLA or CMV assignments 20 times. In a later analysis, co-occurring TCRs were grouped with DBSCAN, and TCRdist sequence similarity was added when clustering was performed within HLA-allele-positive subsets. Repertoires with fewer than 30,000 or more than 120,000 public chains, plus five repertoires with anomalous nucleotide sharing, were excluded from co-occurrence clustering. In its TCRdb copy, this immuneACCESS table keeps in-frame sequences only and misses some clones. Where compared with another copy, unresolved V genes explain less than half of these, and the others have no known cause. V, J and clone size are those of that table, while D and trimming were read from the DNA. The sample table contains approximately 120,000 clones; only one count was recorded for around 78% of them. The ten largest clonotypes hold more than 1.5% of the sample.

The cohort comprised around 690 healthy bone marrow donors. At the time of sampling, all cohort members were nominally healthy, though unrecorded immune exposures were likely present. The donor was CMV seronegative and was included in the group of 352 seronegative cohort members. Each donor provided a peripheral blood sample, and peripheral blood mononuclear cells were used for TCR beta sequencing. The Qiagen DNeasy Blood Extraction Kit was used to extract genomic DNA from the blood cell samples. This clone has only one observation. Which antigen it targets is not known. Per-base quality was not reported, and no clone a single base away is much larger than it. From its cysteine to its phenylalanine, the CDR3 spans 16 amino acids. Only the CDR3 DNA stays, 48 bases, in frame from base 1. Compared with germline, V lacks 0 bases and J lacks 0 bases; bases without a gene match: 2. CDR1 and CDR2 (WSHSY, SAAADI) derive from the germline V gene.

Sequenced input: PBMCs. The sequence is built from TRBV10-2 and TRBJ2-5, with 9 bases matching TRBD1. The sequence derives from a man aged 50-60 years in good health and CMV-seronegative. The sequenced DNA is TGCGCCAGCAGTGAGTCGACAGGGGGTTACCAAGAGACCCAGTACTTC. Its translation reads: CASSESTGGYQETQYF.